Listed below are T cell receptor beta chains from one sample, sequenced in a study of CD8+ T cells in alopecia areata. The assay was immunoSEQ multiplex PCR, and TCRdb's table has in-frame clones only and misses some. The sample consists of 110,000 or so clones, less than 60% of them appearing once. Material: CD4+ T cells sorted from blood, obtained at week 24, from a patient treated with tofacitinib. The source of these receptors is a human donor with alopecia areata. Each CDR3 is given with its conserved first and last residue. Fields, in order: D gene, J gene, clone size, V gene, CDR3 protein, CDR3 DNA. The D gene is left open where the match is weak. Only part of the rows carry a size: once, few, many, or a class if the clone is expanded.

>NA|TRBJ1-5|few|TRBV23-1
CASSQGQEVFGDQPQHF
TGCGCCAGCAGTCAAGGCCAGGAGGTATTTGGGGATCAGCCCCAGCATTTT
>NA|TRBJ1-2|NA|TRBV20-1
CSARENYGYTF
TGCAGTGCTAGAGAGAACTATGGCTACACCTTC
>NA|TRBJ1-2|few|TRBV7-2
CASSQDMGLYGYTF
TGTGCCAGCAGCCAGGACATGGGCCTCTATGGCTACACCTTC
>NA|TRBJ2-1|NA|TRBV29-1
CSVETQGGEQFF
TGCAGCGTTGAAACTCAAGGGGGTGAGCAGTTCTTC
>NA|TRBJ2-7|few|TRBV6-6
CASTSQTKAYEQYF
TGTGCCAGCACTTCTCAGACAAAAGCCTACGAGCAGTACTTC
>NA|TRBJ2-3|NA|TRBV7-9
CASSLAGRDTQYF
TGTGCCAGCAGCTTAGCTGGCAGAGATACGCAGTATTTT
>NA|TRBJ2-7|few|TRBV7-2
CASSLDGVTSYEQYF
TGTGCCAGCAGCTTAGATGGGGTGACCTCCTACGAGCAGTACTTC
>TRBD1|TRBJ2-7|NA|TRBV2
CANSEGTGAGEQYF
TGTGCCAACTCAGAGGGGACAGGGGCGGGCGAGCAGTACTTC
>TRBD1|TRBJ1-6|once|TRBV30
CAWSSGTGSSPLHF
TGTGCCTGGAGTTCAGGGACAGGGAGCTCACCCCTCCACTTT
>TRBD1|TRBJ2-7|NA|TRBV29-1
CSVEGQTLYEQYF
TGCAGCGTTGAGGGACAGACCCTCTACGAGCAGTACTTC
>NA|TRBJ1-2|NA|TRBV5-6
CASSLSQGSFGYTF
TGTGCCAGCAGCTTGAGTCAGGGATCGTTCGGCTACACCTTC
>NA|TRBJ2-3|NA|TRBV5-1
CASSLEADTQYF
TGCGCCAGCAGCTTGGAGGCAGATACGCAGTATTTT
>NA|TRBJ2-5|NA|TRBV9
CASSVDGKETQYF
TGTGCCAGCAGCGTTGACGGAAAAGAGACCCAGTACTTC
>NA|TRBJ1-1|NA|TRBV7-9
CASSLGQSSTEAFF
TGTGCCAGCAGCTTAGGGCAATCATCCACTGAAGCTTTCTTT
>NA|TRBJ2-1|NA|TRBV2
CASSDGPYNEQFF
TGTGCCAGCAGCGACGGCCCGTACAATGAGCAGTTCTTC
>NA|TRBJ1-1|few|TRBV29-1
CSVGGTEAFF
TGCAGCGTTGGGGGGACAGAAGCTTTCTTT
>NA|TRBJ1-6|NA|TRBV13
CASSLLNSPLHF
TGTGCCAGCAGCTTACTAAACTCACCCCTCCACTTT
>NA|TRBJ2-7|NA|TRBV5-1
CASSTSRGGYEQYF
TGCGCCAGCAGCACGAGCAGGGGGGGCTACGAGCAGTACTTC
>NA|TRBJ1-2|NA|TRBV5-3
CASSLIPGQSGYTF
TGTGCCAGCAGCTTAATCCCAGGGCAAAGTGGCTACACCTTC
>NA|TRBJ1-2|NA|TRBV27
CASSISGAGGGYTF
TGTGCCAGCAGTATTTCGGGGGCGGGAGGAGGCTACACCTTC
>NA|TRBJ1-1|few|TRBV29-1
CSVDTAVEGSTEAFF
TGCAGCGTTGATACGGCCGTGGAGGGGAGCACTGAAGCTTTCTTT
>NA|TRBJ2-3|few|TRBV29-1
CSVGYTDTQYF
TGCAGCGTTGGATACACAGATACGCAGTATTTT